Listed below are T cell receptor beta chains from one sample, sequenced in a study of CD8 T cells in Susac syndrome. TCRdb independently ran MiXCR on the immunoSEQ multiplex PCR reads; one entry per CDR3 protein. The table lists 40,000 to 60,000 distinct CDR3 sequences, 93% of them singletons, with roughly 0.5% in the top ten. Input material: CD8+ T cells from PBMCs. These TCRs come from a human donor with multiple sclerosis. The CDR3 runs from the conserved cysteine through the conserved F or W. D genes are given only for firm matches. Clone size, where shown, is once, few, many, or a class for clones that have expanded.

D gene	J gene	clone size	V gene	CDR3 DNA	CDR3 protein
.	TRBJ2-2	.	TRBV5-1	TGCGCCAGCAGCCCAACTAGTGGCACCGGGGAGCTGTTTTTT	CASSPTSGTGELFF
.	TRBJ1-1	once	TRBV7-9	TGTGCCAGCAGCTCCGACAGGGAAGCTTTCTTT	CASSSDREAFF
.	TRBJ1-2	.	TRBV7-9	TGTGCCACGTACAGGGCCGGGTATGGCTACACCTTC	CATYRAGYGYTF
.	TRBJ2-3	.	TRBV7-9	TGTGCCAGCAGCCTCGGGGCGGAGGGAGGAACAGATACGCAGTATTTT	CASSLGAEGGTDTQYF
.	TRBJ2-5	once	TRBV5-1	TGCGCCAGCAGCTTGGACACCCAAGAGACCCAGTACTTC	CASSLDTQETQYF
.	TRBJ1-1	.	TRBV29-1	TGCAGCGTTTTAGGGGGAAAACGCACTGAAGCTTTCTTT	CSVLGGKRTEAFF
.	TRBJ2-3	.	TRBV7-9	TGTGCCAGCAGCTCCACGAAAGGTGTACTTTACACAGATACGCAGTATTTT	CASSSTKGVLYTDTQYF
.	TRBJ1-5	.	TRBV6-5	TGTGCCAGCAGCCAGTGGGGGGCTCAGCCCCAGCATTTT	CASSQWGAQPQHF
.	TRBJ1-1	.	TRBV5-1	TGCGCCAGCAGGGAAGGGGGGTACTTGGACACTGAAGCTTTCTTT	CASREGGYLDTEAFF
TRBD1	TRBJ2-3	.	TRBV7-2	TGTGCCAGCAGCGAGCGGGACAGGGATGTCACAGATACGCAGTATTTT	CASSERDRDVTDTQYF
TRBD2	TRBJ2-7	.	TRBV6-5	TGTGCCAGCAGTCCGGTGGGGGGGTGGTACGAGCAGTACTTC	CASSPVGGWYEQYF
.	TRBJ1-3	.	TRBV6-5	TGTGCCGTCCGTTCTGGAAACACCATATATTTT	CAVRSGNTIYF
.	TRBJ1-2	.	TRBV20-1	TGCAGTGCCCGGGGGGGGAACTATGGCTACACCTTC	CSARGGNYGYTF
.	TRBJ1-2	.	TRBV4-3	TGCGCCAGCAGCCAAGATAGGCCAGGGATTCTATATGGCTACACCTTC	CASSQDRPGILYGYTF
.	TRBJ1-5	.	TRBV7-9	TGTGCCAGCAAAGGGGTTAATCAGCCCCAGCATTTT	CASKGVNQPQHF
.	TRBJ1-1	.	TRBV5-1	TGCGCCAGCAGATCGGACGAGCGGAGGGCTTTCTTT	CASRSDERRAFF
.	TRBJ2-1	.	TRBV6-5	TGTGCCAGCAGTTACTCGGCGCCCAATGAGCAGTTCTTC	CASSYSAPNEQFF
.	TRBJ2-1	.	TRBV27	TGTGCCAGCAGTGTAACGGGGGAGTACAATGAGCAGTTCTTC	CASSVTGEYNEQFF
TRBD2	TRBJ2-2	.	TRBV19	TGTGCCAGTAGTAGGACTAGCGGATACACCGGGGAGCTGTTTTTT	CASSRTSGYTGELFF
TRBD1	TRBJ1-1	.	TRBV25-1	TGTGCCAGCAGTGATGAAGGCAGGGGGGGGAACACTGAAGCTTTCTTT	CASSDEGRGGNTEAFF
.	TRBJ2-1	.	TRBV13	TGTGCCAGCAGCTCCCAGGACGGACCTACAGGGCAGTTCTTC	CASSSQDGPTGQFF
TRBD1	TRBJ1-1	.	TRBV29-1	TGCAGCGTTGAAAGAGGACAGGGAGGTAGGACTGAAGCTTTCTTT	CSVERGQGGRTEAFF
.	TRBJ1-1	.	TRBV14	TGTGCCAGCAGCGCACAGGGAGTCCGCTACACTGAAGCTTTCTTT	CASSAQGVRYTEAFF
TRBD2	TRBJ2-1	.	TRBV3-1	TGTGCCAGCACCGCCGGGGGGGCGAATGAGCAGTTCTTC	CASTAGGANEQFF
.	TRBJ1-5	.	TRBV4-1	TGCGCCAGCAGCCAAGAACCCGGGGCCGAAGATCAGCCCCAGCATTTT	CASSQEPGAEDQPQHF
TRBD2	TRBJ2-5	.	TRBV7-9	TGTGCCAGCACCTTAGGGACTAGTGAAGAGACCCAGTACTTC	CASTLGTSEETQYF
.	TRBJ2-3	.	TRBV14	TGTGCCAGCAGCCAAGATAAAGGCACAGATACGCAGTATTTT	CASSQDKGTDTQYF
.	TRBJ2-5	.	TRBV29-1	TGCAGCGTTGAACTGGGCCCCTCCCCCCAGTACTTC	CSVELGPSPQYF
.	TRBJ2-3	.	TRBV6-5	TGTGCCAGCAGTTACAGGGCCCCTAGCACAGATACGCAGTATTTT	CASSYRAPSTDTQYF
TRBD1	TRBJ2-5	.	TRBV7-3	TGTGCCAGCAGCTTGGGACAGGGGGATCTGGAGACCCAGTACTTC	CASSLGQGDLETQYF
.	TRBJ1-2	.	TRBV3-1	TGTGCCAGCAGCCAAGAGAGGTTGGGAGGAGTTAACTATGGCTACACCTTC	CASSQERLGGVNYGYTF
TRBD2	TRBJ2-1	.	TRBV14	TGTGCCAGCAGCCAGCCCCCCCGGGGGGCCTACAATGAGCAGTTCTTC	CASSQPPRGAYNEQFF
.	TRBJ2-3	.	TRBV24-1	TGTGCCACCAGTGATTTGGGGTCTGACGATACGCAGTATTTT	CATSDLGSDDTQYF
.	TRBJ1-2	.	TRBV29-1	TGCAGCGTTGAGTCTGACAGAAGAGATGGCTACACCTTC	CSVESDRRDGYTF
TRBD1	TRBJ2-7	.	TRBV2	TGTGCCAGCAGTAACCCGGGACAGGGGAGGTACGAGCAGTACTTC	CASSNPGQGRYEQYF
.	TRBJ2-6	.	TRBV6-2/TRBV6-3	TGTGCCAGCAGTTTCGGTGGGGGACCCAACGTCCTGACTTTC	CASSFGGGPNVLTF
.	TRBJ2-5	.	TRBV6-5	TGTGCCAGCAGTTATGGAGGCCAAGAGACCCAGTACTTC	CASSYGGQETQYF
.	TRBJ2-7	.	TRBV5-1	TGCGCCAGCAGCTTGAGTTCAGTCTACGAGCAGTACTTC	CASSLSSVYEQYF
.	TRBJ2-3	.	TRBV28	TGTGCCAGCAGTTCGGGGTCTCGCGCAGATACGCAGTATTTT	CASSSGSRADTQYF
.	TRBJ2-7	.	TRBV5-1	TGCGCCAGCAGCCCGAGGCAGGTCACGGTCTACGAGCAGTACTTC	CASSPRQVTVYEQYF
.	TRBJ1-2	.	TRBV20-1	TGCAGTGCTAGAGATCAAGGCTGGGGGGGGGCTAGAGGCTATGGCTACACCTTC	CSARDQGWGGARGYGYTF
.	TRBJ1-1	.	TRBV5-6	TGTGCCAGCAGCTTGAGGGACGCGAACACTGAAGCTTTCTTT	CASSLRDANTEAFF
TRBD1	TRBJ1-5	.	TRBV5-1	TGCGCCAGCAGCATCACAGGGGGGACCAATCAGCCCCAGCATTTT	CASSITGGTNQPQHF
.	TRBJ1-2	.	TRBV7-9	TGTGCCAGCAGCCTTACCCCACCGCTTCAAAATGGCTACACCTTC	CASSLTPPLQNGYTF
.	TRBJ2-2	.	TRBV6-2/TRBV6-3	TGTGCCAGCAGTTCCGGACTTGGCGGGGAGCTGTTTTTT	CASSSGLGGELFF
.	TRBJ2-1	.	TRBV13	TGTGCCAGCAGCTCAAAGGAGGGGTATGAGCAGTTCTTC	CASSSKEGYEQFF
.	TRBJ2-2	.	TRBV6-1	TGTGCCAGCAGTGAAGGGGAGGCCGGGGAGCTGTTTTTT	CASSEGEAGELFF
TRBD2	TRBJ2-6	.	TRBV25-1	TGTGCCAGCAGTCAACTACCGGGACGGGGGGAATGCTCTGGGGCCAACGTCCTGACTTTC	CASSQLPGRGECSGANVLTF
.	TRBJ2-1	.	TRBV19	TGTGCCAGTAGTATCAGCGTGGACAATGAGCAGTTCTTC	CASSISVDNEQFF
.	TRBJ2-5	once	TRBV29-1	TGCAGCGCCGAGGACGCTTTCCAAGAGACCCAGTACTTC	CSAEDAFQETQYF
.	TRBJ1-3	.	TRBV2	TGTGCCAGCAGTGGCGGAAACACCATATATTTT	CASSGGNTIYF
.	TRBJ1-2	.	TRBV12-5	TGTGCTAGTGTTTACACACCCGAGGGGGACTATGGCTACACCTTC	CASVYTPEGDYGYTF
TRBD1	TRBJ1-2	.	TRBV19	TGTGCCAGTAGTAAGACAGGGGGCGAGGGAGGCTACACCTTC	CASSKTGGEGGYTF
.	TRBJ2-7	.	TRBV4-3	TGCGCCAGCAGCCAAGATCGCGGCAGGGACGAGCAGTACTTC	CASSQDRGRDEQYF